This T cell receptor (beta chain) was documented in a study of technical replicates of blood from a handful of donors. After removal of 2 bases from V and 3 bases from J, the junction contained 10 bases not matched to a gene. The CDR3 totals 17 residues. Germline lookup yields CDR1 MNHNS and CDR2 SASEGT. Profiling relied on immunoSEQ multiplex PCR, and the TCRdb table lists in-frame clones only, not all of them. The table includes 85,000 to 100,000 clones, under 97% detected once. The chain couples TRBV6-1 to TRBJ1-5, with 7 bases aligning to TRBD1. The TCR originated in a human donor in good health. The sample taken for sequencing was T cells isolated from PBMCs. CDR3 coding DNA: TGTGCCAGCAGTGAATATGGACAGGCCCCTCACAATCAGCCCCAGCATTTT. This gives the protein CASSEYGQAPHNQPQHF.